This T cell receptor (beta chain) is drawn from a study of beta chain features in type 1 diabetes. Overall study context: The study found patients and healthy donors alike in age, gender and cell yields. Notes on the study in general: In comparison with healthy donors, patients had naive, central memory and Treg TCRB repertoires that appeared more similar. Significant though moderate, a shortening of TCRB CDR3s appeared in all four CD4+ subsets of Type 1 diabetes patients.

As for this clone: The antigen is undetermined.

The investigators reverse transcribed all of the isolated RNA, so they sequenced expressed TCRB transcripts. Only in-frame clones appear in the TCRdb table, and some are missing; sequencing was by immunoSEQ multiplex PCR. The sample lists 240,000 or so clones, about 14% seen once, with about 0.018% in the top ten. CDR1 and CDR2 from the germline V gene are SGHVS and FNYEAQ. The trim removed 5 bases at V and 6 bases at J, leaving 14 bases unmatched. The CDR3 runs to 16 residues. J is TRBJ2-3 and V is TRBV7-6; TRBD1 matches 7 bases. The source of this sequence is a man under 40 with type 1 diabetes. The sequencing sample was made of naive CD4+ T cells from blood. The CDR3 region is CASSTYGQAASDTQYF. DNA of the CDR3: TGTGCCAGCAGCACCTACGGACAGGCTGCTTCGGATACGCAGTATTTT.